What follows is one T cell receptor (beta chain) and its context. The antigen remains unidentified. CDR3 length: 16 amino acids. Germline assignment: CDR1 MNHNY and CDR2 SVGAGI (reference sequence). The germline V and J ends were trimmed by 2 bases and 8 bases, with 19 bases remaining between them. The sample belongs to a study of vaccination effects on CD4 cells after COVID-19. Before sequencing took place, the ViraFEST assay used viral peptide pools to expand antigen-specific CD4+ T cells. Isolating CD4+ T cells followed approximately 11 days of culture. Vaccinated recipients, who were negative for nucleocapsid antibodies, had no history of SARS-CoV-2 infection. TCRdb keeps only in-frame clones here, not all; method: immunoSEQ multiplex PCR. Here the sample spans tens of thousands of clones, about three fifths being singletons.

The TCR comes from a human donor who received a COVID-19 vaccine. This chain connects TRBV6-6 to TRBJ2-1; D may be TRBD1 or TRBD2 (5 bases each). The sample consisted of CD4+ T cells from PBMCs cultured with HCoV-OC43 spike peptides, taken before COVID-19 vaccination. Described subset: HCoV-OC43 spike overlapping peptide pool stimulation. CDR3 nucleotide sequence: TGTGCCAGCAGTTACAGAGCTCCAGAGGGGCCCGATGAGCAGTTCTTC. Translating gives CASSYRAPEGPDEQFF.